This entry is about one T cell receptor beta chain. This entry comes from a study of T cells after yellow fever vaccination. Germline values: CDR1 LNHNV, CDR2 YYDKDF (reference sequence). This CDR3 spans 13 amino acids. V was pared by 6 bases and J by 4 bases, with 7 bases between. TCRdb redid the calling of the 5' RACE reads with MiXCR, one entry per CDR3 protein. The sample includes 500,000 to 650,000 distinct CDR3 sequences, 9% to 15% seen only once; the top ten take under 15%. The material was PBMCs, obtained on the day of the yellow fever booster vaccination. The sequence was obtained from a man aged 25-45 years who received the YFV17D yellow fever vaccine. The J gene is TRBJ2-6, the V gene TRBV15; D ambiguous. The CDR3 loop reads CATRSDGANVLTF. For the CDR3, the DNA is TGTGCCACCAGGAGCGACGGGGCCAACGTCCTGACTTTC. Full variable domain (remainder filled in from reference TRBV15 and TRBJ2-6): DAMVIQNPRYQVTQFGKPVTLSCSQTLNHNVMYWYQQKSSQAPKLLFHYYDKDFNNEADTPDNFQSRRPNTSFCFLDIRSPGLGDTAMYLCATRSDGANVLTFGAGSRLTVL.